Below, 25 T cell receptor beta chains from the same sample are listed, as sequenced in a study of T cell responses to AZD1222 COVID-19 vaccine. Profiled with immunoSEQ multiplex PCR; TCRdb holds only in-frame clones, not every one. The data show under 50,000 clones, around 91% seen once. The source material was peripheral blood, sampled 28 days after the second AZD1222 dose. The source of these receptors is an adult who received the AZD1222 COVID-19 vaccine.

The rearrangement links TRBV7-2 to TRBJ1-2; 7 nucleotides line up with TRBD1. CDR1 is SGHTA and CDR2 is FQGNSA in the germline V gene. The V and J ends lost 1 base and 0 bases, in that order; junction bases with no gene match: 2. There are 15 residues in the CDR3. The CDR3 loop reads CASSLVQGANYGYTF. CDR3 sequence (DNA): TGTGCCAGCAGCTTAGTCCAGGGGGCTAACTATGGCTACACCTTC.

V and J are TRBV4-2 and TRBJ1-2, with TRBD1 identical over 8 bases. V trimming: 4 bases; J trimming: 2 bases; junction bases outside the gene matches: 12. Germline V gene data show CDR1 as LGHNA and CDR2 as YNFKEQ. The CDR3 consists of 17 residues. The CDR3: CASSPMARDRTNYGYTF. In DNA, the CDR3 is TGTGCCAGCAGCCCAATGGCCCGGGACAGGACGAACTATGGCTACACCTTC.

The rearrangement links TRBV29-1 to TRBJ1-1; a weak D match, TRBD1 (5 bases). The CDR3 runs to 15 residues. Trimming took off 5 bases at V and 0 bases at J, with 16 bases between the two ends. Per germline, CDR1 SQVTM and CDR2 ANQGSEA. The CDR3 DNA reads TGCAGCGTTCAGAAGGGGCCCAGCCTGAACACTGAAGCTTTCTTT. Residues: CSVQKGPSLNTEAFF.

The DNA of the CDR3 is TGTGCCAGCAGTTATATCTCACAGGCGTTCTCTGGAAACACCATATATTTT. Residues: CASSYISQAFSGNTIYF. The J gene is TRBJ1-3, the V gene TRBV2; tentative D call: TRBD1 (5 bases). CDR3 length equals 17 residues. V was trimmed by 5 bases and J by 0 bases, leaving 17 bases between them. Germline CDR1 is SNHLY and CDR2 is FYNNEI.

The rearrangement links TRBV5-1 to TRBJ1-1, with D possibly TRBD1 on 6 matching bases. CDR1 is SGHRS and CDR2 is YFSETQ in the germline V gene. The CDR3 extends over 14 amino acids. V shed 0 bases and J shed 2 bases, with 8 bases lying between them. Here the CDR3 DNA reads TGCGCCAGCAGCTTGGACAGGGTTAACACTGAAGCTTTCTTT. Protein sequence: CASSLDRVNTEAFF.

V usage is TRBV5-1 and J usage is TRBJ2-7; D remains ambiguous. The CDR3 spans 14 residues. V lost 4 bases to trimming and J lost 1 base, with 12 bases between them. CDR1 is SGHRS, CDR2 YFSETQ, per germline. The chain's CDR3 is CASSPRTGSYEQYF. The CDR3 nucleotides read TGCGCCAGCAGCCCACGGACGGGTTCCTACGAGCAGTACTTC.

The rearrangement uses TRBV7-9 and TRBJ2-7, with 8 nucleotides matching TRBD1. Per the germline V gene, CDR1 is SEHNR and CDR2 is FQNEAQ (reference sequence). V shed 5 bases and J 3 bases; nucleotides not matched to a gene: 9. This CDR3 has 15 amino acids. This chain's CDR3 is CASSAAPTGDYEQYF. CDR3 bases: TGTGCCAGCAGCGCAGCCCCGACAGGGGACTACGAGCAGTACTTC.

This rearrangement joins TRBV7-2 to TRBJ2-1; 7 bases fit TRBD1. Germline assignment: CDR1 SGHTA and CDR2 FQGNSA. The CDR3 has 16 residues. V shed 2 bases and J 2 bases; nucleotides not matched to a gene: 6. The CDR3 coding sequence is TGTGCCAGCAGCTTAACTAGGGGGCGCACCTACAATGAGCAGTTCTTC. Translation gives CASSLTRGRTYNEQFF. The full variable domain, in which reference TRBV7-2 and TRBJ2-1 provide the parts outside the CDR3, is GAGVSQSPSNKVTEKGKDVELRCDPISGHTALYWYRQSLGQGLEFLIYFQGNSAPDKSGLPSDRFSAERTGGSVSTLTIQRTQQEDSAVYLCASSLTRGRTYNEQFFGPGTRLTVL.

The chain has TRBV11-3 and TRBJ2-2, with 10 bases matching TRBD2. Germline lookup yields CDR1 SGHNT and CDR2 YENEEA. There are 15 residues in the CDR3. After removal of 3 bases from V and 8 bases from J, the junction contained 6 bases not matched to a gene. The CDR3 bases are TGTGCCAGCAGCTTGGGCCTAGCGGGAGCGGGGGAGCTGTTTTTT. Protein sequence: CASSLGLAGAGELFF.

In its sample, this clone was seen once. This chain joins TRBV6-2 or TRBV6-3 and TRBJ1-3; D might be TRBD1 (5 bases). This CDR3 region has 16 residues. Germline V CDR1 and CDR2: MNHEY, SVGEGT. V lost 4 bases and J lost 2, with 15 bases in between. The CDR3 region has the DNA TGTGCCAGCAGTTGGGGGACCGGTGACACTGGAAACACCATATATTTT. This codes for CASSWGTGDTGNTIYF.

In DNA form, the CDR3 reads TGTGCCAGCAGCTTTACCCCGAACACCGGGGAGCTGTTTTTT. This gives the protein CASSFTPNTGELFF. The rearrangement uses TRBV11-2 and TRBJ2-2; D remains unclear. Between the trimmed V and J ends, which lost 3 bases and 0 bases, there was a span of 5 bases. The CDR3 loop spans 14 amino acids. Per the germline V gene, CDR1 is SGHAT and CDR2 is FQNNGV.

The chain joins TRBV9 to TRBJ2-5; D assignment may be TRBD1 or TRBD2 (5 bases each). The CDR3 loop spans 15 amino acids. V was pared by 2 bases and J by 1 base, with 12 bases between. CDR1 and CDR2 from the germline V gene are SGDLS and YYNGEE. The CDR3 loop is CASSVRSGRQETQYF. The CDR3 DNA follows: TGTGCCAGCAGCGTTAGGTCGGGGCGCCAAGAGACCCAGTACTTC.

V usage is TRBV6-5 and J usage is TRBJ2-3, with D maybe TRBD2 (6 bases). The length of the CDR3 is 15 residues. Deletions cut 4 bases from V and 4 bases from J, with 15 bases between. Germline CDR1 reads MNHEY; CDR2 reads SVGAGI. CDR3 coding DNA: TGTGCCAGCAGTTTGGGACCTCCGGGGGCAGATACGCAGTATTTT. Translated, it gives CASSLGPPGADTQYF.

In its sample, this clone was seen a few times. The chain links TRBV6-1 to TRBJ2-1; the D gene could be TRBD1 or TRBD2 (5 bases each). The CDR3 loop spans 15 amino acids. Germline V CDR1 and CDR2: MNHNS, SASEGT. V was pared by 2 bases and J by 6 bases, with 14 bases between. CDR3 sequence: CASSEITSGGNEQFF. CDR3 coding DNA: TGTGCCAGCAGTGAAATAACTAGTGGGGGCAATGAGCAGTTCTTC.

The gene calls are TRBV18 and TRBJ2-2, with unresolved D. The CDR3 has 14 residues. Germline V CDR1 and CDR2: KGHSH, LQKENI. V gave up 3 bases and J gave up 1 base, with 6 bases separating them. The CDR3 region has the DNA TGTGCCAGCTCACCTAACGAGAACACCGGGGAGCTGTTTTTT. Its protein is CASSPNENTGELFF.

The rearrangement links TRBV14 to TRBJ1-3; D may be TRBD1 (5 bases). This CDR3 has 17 amino acids. The V end lost 3 bases, the J end lost 4 bases, and 19 bases lay between the germline ends. Per germline, CDR1 SGHDN and CDR2 FVKESK. The CDR3 is CASSQTGALSFGNTIYF. In DNA, the CDR3 is TGTGCCAGCAGCCAGACCGGGGCTCTTTCCTTCGGAAACACCATATATTTT.

This clone showed up just a few times. The V gene is TRBV15, the J gene TRBJ1-5; D is perhaps TRBD1 (6 bases). Per the germline V gene, CDR1 is LNHNV and CDR2 is YYDKDF (reference sequence). V lost 0 bases and J lost 4, with 13 bases in between. This CDR3 is 16 amino acids long. This chain's CDR3 is CATSRDPGQRNQPQHF. As DNA, the CDR3 is TGTGCCACCAGCAGAGATCCTGGACAGAGAAATCAGCCCCAGCATTTT. Full variable domain (missing parts from reference TRBV15 and TRBJ1-5): DAMVIQNPRYQVTQFGKPVTLSCSQTLNHNVMYWYQQKSSQAPKLLFHYYDKDFNNEADTPDNFQSRRPNTSFCFLDIRSPGLGDTAMYLCATSRDPGQRNQPQHFGDGTRLSIL.

The genes are TRBV3-1 (or the pseudogene TRBV3-2) and TRBJ2-7; maybe TRBD1 (5 bases). CDR3 length: 14 residues. V was trimmed by 4 bases and J by 2 bases, leaving 12 bases between them. Germline CDR1 and CDR2: LGHDT and YNNKEL (reference sequence). CDR3 sequence (DNA): TGTGCCAGCAGCCTAGACCAGGGCACCTACGAGCAGTACTTC. The encoded protein is CASSLDQGTYEQYF.

This chain links TRBV24-1 with TRBJ2-1, with D hard to call. The V gene's germline CDR1 is KGHDR and CDR2 SFDVKD. This CDR3 region has 14 residues. The V end lost 6 bases, the J end lost 5 bases, and 13 bases lay between the germline ends. This chain's CDR3 is CATSRNELDNEQFF. In DNA form, the CDR3 reads TGTGCCACCAGTAGAAATGAACTGGACAATGAGCAGTTCTTC.

CDR3 loop: CASSLDGYEQYF. Here the CDR3 DNA reads TGTGCCAGCAGTTTAGACGGCTACGAGCAGTACTTC. The V call is TRBV27, the J call TRBJ2-7; unclear D gene. The CDR3 is 12 residues long. V lost 2 bases, J lost 3 bases, and 5 bases lay in between. Germline-derived CDR1 and CDR2 are MNHEY and SMNVEV (reference sequence).

J is TRBJ2-1 and V is TRBV29-1; 8 bases agree with TRBD1. Per the germline V gene, CDR1 is SQVTM and CDR2 is ANQGSEA. The trim removed 3 bases at V and 2 bases at J, leaving 9 bases unmatched. CDR3 length: 16 residues. The CDR3, as DNA: TGCAGCGTTGATGCAGGGGGCATAACTACCTACAATGAGCAGTTCTTC. Amino acid sequence: CSVDAGGITTYNEQFF.

The chain has TRBV27 and TRBJ1-2, with TRBD1 matching over 7 bases. Losses at the gene ends were 6 bases for V and 8 bases for J; bases not matched to a gene: 12. The germline V gene encodes CDR1 MNHEY and CDR2 SMNVEV (reference sequence). There are 14 residues in the CDR3. The CDR3 sequence: CASRGGGRTRGYTF. In nucleotides, the CDR3 is TGTGCCAGCAGAGGAGGGGGCCGAACGCGGGGCTACACCTTC.

J is TRBJ1-1 and V is TRBV6-2 or TRBV6-3; TRBD1 aligns across 8 bases. Germline assignment: CDR1 MNHEY and CDR2 SVGEGT. This CDR3 spans 15 amino acids. J gave up 3 bases and V 0 bases, and 3 bases lay outside the gene matches. The chain's CDR3 is CASSYSETGDTEAFF. The CDR3 DNA is TGTGCCAGCAGTTACTCGGAGACAGGGGACACTGAAGCTTTCTTT.

The chain has TRBV5-4 and TRBJ2-4; 8 bases align to TRBD2. Germline CDR1 SGHNT, CDR2 YYREEE (reference sequence). The CDR3 has 15 residues. Unmatched junction bases numbered 2, after V lost 3 bases and J lost 0 bases. Here the CDR3 reads CASSSSGLAKNIQYF. CDR3 bases: TGTGCCAGCAGCTCTAGCGGGTTAGCCAAAAACATTCAGTACTTC.

The chain has TRBV9 and TRBJ1-1; no clear D. The V end was cut by 4 bases, the J end by 5 bases, with 15 bases between. The germline CDR1 and CDR2 sequences are SGDLS and YYNGEE. The length of the CDR3 is 14 residues. In DNA, the CDR3 is TGTGCCAGCAGCCACGGGCCCCTTGAGACTGAAGCTTTCTTT. Its protein product is CASSHGPLETEAFF.